The source of this T cell receptor (beta chain) is a study of OX40 agonist ivuxolimab in advanced cancers. V dropped 3 bases and J dropped 0 bases, with 8 bases sitting between them. The CDR3 is 14 residues long. CDR1 and CDR2 from the germline V gene are LNHDA and SQIVND (reference sequence). The table came from immunoSEQ multiplex PCR; TCRdb's copy has only in-frame clones and leaves some out. The data contain about 120,000 clones, 93% of them seen just once; the ten biggest clones take up 0.15% to 0.19%. Sequencing used CD4+ or CD8+ T cells sorted from blood, obtained in a trial of the OX40 agonist ivuxolimab. The TCR sequence derives from an adult with an advanced solid tumor such as melanoma, head and neck, liver or kidney cancer. The chain is built from TRBV19 and TRBJ1-1; perhaps TRBD1 as D (5 bases). The CDR3 region is CASSMQGMNTEAFF. CDR3 DNA: TGTGCCAGTAGTATGCAGGGCATGAACACTGAAGCTTTCTTT.